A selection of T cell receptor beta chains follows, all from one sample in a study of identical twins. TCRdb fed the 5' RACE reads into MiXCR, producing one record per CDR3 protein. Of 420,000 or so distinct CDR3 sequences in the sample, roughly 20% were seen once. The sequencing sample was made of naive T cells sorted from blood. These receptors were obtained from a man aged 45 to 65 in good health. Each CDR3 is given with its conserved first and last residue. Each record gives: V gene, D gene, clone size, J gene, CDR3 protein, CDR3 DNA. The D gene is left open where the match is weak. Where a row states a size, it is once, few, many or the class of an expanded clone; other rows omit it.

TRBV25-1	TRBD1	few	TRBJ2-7	CASSELGTGFFLYEQYF	TGTGCCAGCAGTGAATTAGGGACAGGGTTCTTTCTCTACGAGCAGTACTTC
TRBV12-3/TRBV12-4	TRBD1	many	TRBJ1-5	CASSLGTGGLGAQHF	TGTGCCAGCAGTTTAGGGACAGGCGGCCTAGGGGCCCAGCATTTT
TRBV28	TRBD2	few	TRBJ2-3	CASSKLLAGGPDTQYF	TGTGCCAGCAGTAAGCTACTAGCGGGGGGGCCAGATACGCAGTATTTT
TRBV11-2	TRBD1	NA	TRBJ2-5	CASSPGQAAYQETQYF	TGTGCCAGCAGCCCGGGACAGGCTGCGTACCAAGAGACCCAGTACTTC
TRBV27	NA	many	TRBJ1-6	CASSLSVGISSYNSPLHF	TGTGCCAGCAGTTTATCTGTCGGAATAAGCTCCTATAATTCACCCCTCCACTTT
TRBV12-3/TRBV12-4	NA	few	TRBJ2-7	CASSSQGLAFYEQYF	TGTGCCAGCAGTTCACAAGGTCTAGCGTTCTACGAGCAGTACTTC
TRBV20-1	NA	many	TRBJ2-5	CSARGVDQETQYF	TGCAGTGCTAGAGGCGTGGACCAAGAGACCCAGTACTTC
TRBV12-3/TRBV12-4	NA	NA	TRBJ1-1	CASRLTVTEAFF	TGTGCCAGCAGGCTGACGGTCACTGAAGCTTTCTTT
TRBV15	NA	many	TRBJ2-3	CATSLTGSTSEGTDTQYF	TGTGCCACCAGTTTAACAGGGAGCACTAGCGAAGGCACAGATACGCAGTATTTT
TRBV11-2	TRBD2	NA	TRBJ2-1	CASSLEAILALPNNEQFF	TGTGCCAGCAGCTTAGAGGCCATACTAGCGCTACCTAACAATGAGCAGTTCTTC
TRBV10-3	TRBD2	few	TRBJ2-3	CAISEGTSGLTDTQYF	TGTGCCATCAGTGAAGGGACTAGCGGACTCACAGATACGCAGTATTTT
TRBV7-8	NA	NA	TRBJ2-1	CASSFLSGEQFF	TGTGCCAGCAGCTTTCTCAGTGGTGAGCAGTTCTTC
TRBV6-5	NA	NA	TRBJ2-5	CASSYSIGGPGSETQYF	TGTGCCAGCAGTTACTCGATTGGGGGTCCGGGATCAGAGACCCAGTACTTC
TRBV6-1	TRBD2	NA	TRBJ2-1	CASSGRRTSGYNEQFF	TGTGCCAGCAGTGGACGGAGGACTAGCGGCTACAATGAGCAGTTCTTC
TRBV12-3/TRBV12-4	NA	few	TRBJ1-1	CASSPSMRRPNTEAFF	TGTGCCAGCAGTCCGAGTATGAGAAGGCCCAACACTGAAGCTTTCTTT
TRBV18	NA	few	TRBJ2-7	CASSPFGDPPSEQYF	TGTGCCAGCTCACCGTTCGGGGACCCTCCTTCCGAGCAGTACTTC
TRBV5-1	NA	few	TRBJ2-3	CASSFGNTDTQYF	TGCGCCAGCAGCTTTGGAAACACAGATACGCAGTATTTT
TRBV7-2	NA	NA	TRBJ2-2	CAQYGTQNTGELFF	TGTGCCCAGTACGGGACCCAGAACACCGGGGAGCTGTTTTTT
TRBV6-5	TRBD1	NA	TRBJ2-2	CASSYSNGDSSNTGELFF	TGTGCCAGCAGTTACTCGAATGGGGACAGCTCGAACACCGGGGAGCTGTTTTTT
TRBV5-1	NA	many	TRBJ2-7	CASSLGRDPSYEQYF	TGCGCCAGCAGCTTGGGTCGGGACCCCTCCTACGAGCAGTACTTC
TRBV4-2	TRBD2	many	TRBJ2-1	CASSQDGGSSYNEQFF	TGTGCCAGCAGCCAAGATGGCGGGAGCTCCTACAATGAGCAGTTCTTC
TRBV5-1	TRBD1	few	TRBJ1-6	CASSSGTGSHNSPLHF	TGCGCCAGCAGCTCCGGGACAGGGTCCCATAATTCACCCCTCCACTTT
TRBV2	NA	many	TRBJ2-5	CASSDRLGGGETQYF	TGTGCCAGCAGTGATAGACTGGGAGGCGGGGAGACCCAGTACTTC
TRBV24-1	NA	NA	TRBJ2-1	CATSEGQGEQFF	TGTGCCACCAGTGAGGGCCAGGGCGAGCAGTTCTTC
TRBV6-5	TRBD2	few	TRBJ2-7	CASSYSSSAGLGDEQYF	TGTGCCAGCAGTTACTCAAGTTCTGCCGGACTAGGCGACGAGCAGTACTTC
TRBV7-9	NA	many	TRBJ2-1	CASSPSWGIRRSEQFF	TGTGCCAGCAGCCCCTCGTGGGGGATCAGACGTTCTGAGCAGTTCTTC
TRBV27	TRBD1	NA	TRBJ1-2	CASSRISGTGIYGYTF	TGTGCCAGCAGCCGTATCTCCGGGACAGGGATCTATGGCTACACCTTC
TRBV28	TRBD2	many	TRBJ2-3	CATGDGGGLPDTQYF	TGTGCCACCGGAGACGGGGGGGGGCTTCCAGATACGCAGTATTTT
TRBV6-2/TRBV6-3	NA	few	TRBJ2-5	CASSYRGTPQETQYF	TGTGCCAGCAGTTACCGCGGGACCCCCCAAGAGACCCAGTACTTC
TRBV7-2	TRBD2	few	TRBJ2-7	CASSSLAGNSLEQYF	TGTGCCAGCAGCTCACTAGCGGGGAATTCCCTGGAGCAGTACTTC
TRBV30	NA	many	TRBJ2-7	CAWTSAAGGREQYF	TGTGCCTGGACCTCGGCGGCAGGGGGGCGCGAGCAGTACTTC
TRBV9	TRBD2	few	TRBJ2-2	CASSVSREVPLPNTGELFF	TGTGCCAGCAGCGTGAGCCGGGAGGTCCCACTTCCAAACACCGGGGAGCTGTTTTTT
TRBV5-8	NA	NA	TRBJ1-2	CASSPRADYGYTF	TGTGCCAGCAGCCCCCGGGCGGACTATGGCTACACCTTC
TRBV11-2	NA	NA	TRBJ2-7	CSSNQGYYEQYF	TGTTCCAGCAACCAGGGGTACTACGAGCAGTACTTC
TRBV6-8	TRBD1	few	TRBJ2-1	CASSNHRGKLYNEQFF	TGTGCCAGCAGTAACCACAGGGGGAAGCTCTACAATGAGCAGTTCTTC
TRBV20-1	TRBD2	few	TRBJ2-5	CSAVWTSLQETQYF	TGCAGTGCCGTCTGGACTAGCCTACAAGAGACCCAGTACTTC
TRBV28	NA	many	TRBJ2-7	CASSGGVFYEQYF	TGTGCCAGCAGTGGGGGCGTCTTCTACGAGCAGTACTTC
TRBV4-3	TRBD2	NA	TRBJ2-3	CASSQSLAGGDTQYF	TGCGCCAGCAGCCAAAGTCTAGCGGGAGGGGATACGCAGTATTTT
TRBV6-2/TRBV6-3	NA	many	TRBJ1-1	CASSYMLSWNTEAFF	TGTGCCAGCAGTTACATGCTCTCCTGGAACACTGAAGCTTTCTTT
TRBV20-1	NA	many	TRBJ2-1	CSPLEGQNEQFF	TGCAGTCCTCTGGAGGGCCAGAATGAGCAGTTCTTC
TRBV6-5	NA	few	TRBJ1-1	CASSYGGSVAEAFF	TGTGCCAGCAGTTACGGTGGATCCGTAGCTGAAGCTTTCTTT
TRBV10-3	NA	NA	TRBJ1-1	CAISESGAQVEAFF	TGTGCCATCAGTGAGTCAGGGGCCCAAGTTGAAGCTTTCTTT
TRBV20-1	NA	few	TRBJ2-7	CSARPGRPEQYF	TGCAGTGCGAGGCCCGGACGACCCGAGCAGTACTTC
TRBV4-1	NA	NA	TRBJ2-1	CASSQKSDNSYNEQFF	TGCGCCAGCAGCCAAAAGTCGGACAACTCCTACAATGAGCAGTTCTTC
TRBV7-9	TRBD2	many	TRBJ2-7	CASSSPGSGGYEQYF	TGTGCCAGCAGCTCACCGGGTAGCGGGGGCTACGAGCAGTACTTC
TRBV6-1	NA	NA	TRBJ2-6	CASSQRWAGANVLTF	TGTGCCAGCAGCCAGCGTTGGGCTGGGGCCAACGTCCTGACTTTC